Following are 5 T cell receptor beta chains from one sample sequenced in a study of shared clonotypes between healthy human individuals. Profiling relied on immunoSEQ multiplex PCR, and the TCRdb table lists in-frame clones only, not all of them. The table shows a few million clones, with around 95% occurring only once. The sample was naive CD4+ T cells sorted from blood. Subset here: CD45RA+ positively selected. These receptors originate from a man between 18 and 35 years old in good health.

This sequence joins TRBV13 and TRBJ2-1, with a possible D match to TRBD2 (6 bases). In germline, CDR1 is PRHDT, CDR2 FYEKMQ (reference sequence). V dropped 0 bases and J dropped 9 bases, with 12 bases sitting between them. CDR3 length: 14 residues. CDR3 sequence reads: CASSLGANSGEQFF. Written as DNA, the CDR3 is TGTGCCAGCAGCTTAGGCGCAAATAGCGGTGAGCAGTTCTTC. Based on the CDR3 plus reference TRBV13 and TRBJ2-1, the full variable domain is AAGVIQSPRHLIKEKRETATLKCYPIPRHDTVYWYQQGPGQDPQFLISFYEKMQSDKGSIPDRFSAQQFSDYHSELNMSSLELGDSALYFCASSLGANSGEQFFGPGTRLTVL.

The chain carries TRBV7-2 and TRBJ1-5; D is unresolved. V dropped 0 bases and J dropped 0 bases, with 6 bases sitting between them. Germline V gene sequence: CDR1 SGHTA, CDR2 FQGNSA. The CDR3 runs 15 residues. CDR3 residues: CASSLAVTSNQPQHF. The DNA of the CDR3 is TGTGCCAGCAGCTTAGCAGTTACTAGCAATCAGCCCCAGCATTTT.

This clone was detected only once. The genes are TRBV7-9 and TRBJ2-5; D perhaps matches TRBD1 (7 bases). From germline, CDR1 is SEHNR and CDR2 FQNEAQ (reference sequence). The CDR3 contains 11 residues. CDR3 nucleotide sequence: TGTGCTGCGGGACAGTTTGAGACCCAGTACTTC. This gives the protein CAAGQFETQYF.

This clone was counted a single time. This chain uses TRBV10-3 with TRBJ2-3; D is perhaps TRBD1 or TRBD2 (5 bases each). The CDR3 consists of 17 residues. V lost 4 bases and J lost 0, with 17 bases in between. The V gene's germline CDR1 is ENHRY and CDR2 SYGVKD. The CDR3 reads CAISGFLSGHSTDTQYF. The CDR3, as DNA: TGTGCCATCAGTGGGTTCCTATCGGGGCATAGCACAGATACGCAGTATTTT.

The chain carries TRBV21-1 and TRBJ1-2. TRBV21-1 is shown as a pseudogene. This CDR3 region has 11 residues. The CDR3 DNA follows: TGTGCCAGCAGCAAGGTCAAAAGCTACACCTTC. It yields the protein CASSKVKSYTF.